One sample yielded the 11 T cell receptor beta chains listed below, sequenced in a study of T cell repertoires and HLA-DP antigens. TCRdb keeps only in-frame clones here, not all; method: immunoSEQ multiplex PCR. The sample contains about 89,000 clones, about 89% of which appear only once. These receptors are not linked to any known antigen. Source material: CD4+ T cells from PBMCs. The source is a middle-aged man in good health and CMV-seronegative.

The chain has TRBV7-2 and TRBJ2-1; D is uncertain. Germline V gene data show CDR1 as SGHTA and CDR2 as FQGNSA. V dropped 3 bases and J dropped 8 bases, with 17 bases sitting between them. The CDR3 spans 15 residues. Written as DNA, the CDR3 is TGTGCCAGCAGCTTCCGACGATTAGATCGCGATGAGCAGTTCTTC. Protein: CASSFRRLDRDEQFF.

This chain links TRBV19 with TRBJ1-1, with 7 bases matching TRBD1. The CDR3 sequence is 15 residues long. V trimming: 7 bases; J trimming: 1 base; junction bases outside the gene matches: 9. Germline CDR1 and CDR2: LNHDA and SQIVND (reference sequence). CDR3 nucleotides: TGTGCCAGTACCCCAGCCCGACAGGGGAACACTGAAGCTTTCTTT. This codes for CASTPARQGNTEAFF.

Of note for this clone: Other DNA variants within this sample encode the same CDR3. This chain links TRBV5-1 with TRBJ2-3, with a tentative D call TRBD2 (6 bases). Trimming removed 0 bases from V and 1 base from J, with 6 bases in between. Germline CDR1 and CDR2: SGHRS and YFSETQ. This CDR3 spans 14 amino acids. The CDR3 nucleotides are TGCGCCAGCAGCTTGGCTAGCGGCACAGATACGCAGTATTTT. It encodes CASSLASGTDTQYF.

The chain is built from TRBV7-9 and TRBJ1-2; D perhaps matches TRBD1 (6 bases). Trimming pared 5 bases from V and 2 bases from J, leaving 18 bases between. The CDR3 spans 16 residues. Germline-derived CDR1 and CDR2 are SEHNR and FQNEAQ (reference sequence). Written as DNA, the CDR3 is TGTGCCAGCAGCCCCCGGGGGGCGGGGTCCAACTATGGCTACACCTTC. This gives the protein CASSPRGAGSNYGYTF.

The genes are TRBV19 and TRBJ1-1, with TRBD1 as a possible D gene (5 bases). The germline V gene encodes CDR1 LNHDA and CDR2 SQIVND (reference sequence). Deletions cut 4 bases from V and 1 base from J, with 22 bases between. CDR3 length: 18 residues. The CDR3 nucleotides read TGTGCCAGTAGTACCCGAATGAGTGCCTGGGGACGGAACACTGAAGCTTTCTTT. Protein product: CASSTRMSAWGRNTEAFF.

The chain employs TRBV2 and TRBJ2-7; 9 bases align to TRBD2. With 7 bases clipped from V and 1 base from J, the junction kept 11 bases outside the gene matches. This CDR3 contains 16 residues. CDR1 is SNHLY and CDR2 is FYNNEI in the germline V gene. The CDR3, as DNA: TGTGCCAGCAAAAGTCGTAGCGGGGGTTATTCCTACGAGCAGTACTTC. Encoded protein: CASKSRSGGYSYEQYF.

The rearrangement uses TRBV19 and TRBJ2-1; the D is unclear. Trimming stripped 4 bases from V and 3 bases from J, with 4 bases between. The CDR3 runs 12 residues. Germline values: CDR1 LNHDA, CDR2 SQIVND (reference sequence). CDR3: CASSTNYNEQFF. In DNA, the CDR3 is TGTGCCAGTAGTACTAACTACAATGAGCAGTTCTTC. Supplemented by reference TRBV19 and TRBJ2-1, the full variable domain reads DGGITQSPKYLFRKEGQNVTLSCEQNLNHDAMYWYRQDPGQGLRLIYYSQIVNDFQKGDIAEGYSVSREKKESFPLTVTSAQKNPTAFYLCASSTNYNEQFFGPGTRLTVL.

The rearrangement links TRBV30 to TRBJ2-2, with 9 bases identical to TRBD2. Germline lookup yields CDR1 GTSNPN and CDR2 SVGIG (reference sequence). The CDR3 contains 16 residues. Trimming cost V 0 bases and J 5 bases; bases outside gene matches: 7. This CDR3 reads CAWSVPAGGPTGELFF. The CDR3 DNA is TGTGCCTGGAGTGTACCGGCGGGAGGGCCAACCGGGGAGCTGTTTTTT.

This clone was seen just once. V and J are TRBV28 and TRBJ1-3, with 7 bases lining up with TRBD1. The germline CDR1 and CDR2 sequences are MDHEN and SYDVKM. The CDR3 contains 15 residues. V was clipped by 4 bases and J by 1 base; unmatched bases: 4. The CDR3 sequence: CASSSQGWSGNTIYF. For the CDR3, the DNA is TGTGCCAGCAGTTCACAGGGGTGGTCTGGAAACACCATATATTTT.

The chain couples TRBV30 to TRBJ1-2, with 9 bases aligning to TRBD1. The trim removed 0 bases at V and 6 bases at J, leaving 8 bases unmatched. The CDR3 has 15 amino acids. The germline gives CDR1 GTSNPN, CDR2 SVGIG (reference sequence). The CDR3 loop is CAWSVGTGWVHGYTF. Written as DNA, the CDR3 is TGTGCCTGGAGTGTGGGGACAGGGTGGGTGCATGGCTACACCTTC.

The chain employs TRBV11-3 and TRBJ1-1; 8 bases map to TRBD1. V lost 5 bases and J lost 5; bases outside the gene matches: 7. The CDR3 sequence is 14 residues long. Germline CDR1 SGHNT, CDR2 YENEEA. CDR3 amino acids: CASSPDRDHTEAFF. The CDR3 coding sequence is TGTGCCAGCAGCCCGGACAGGGATCATACTGAAGCTTTCTTT.